The clone carrying this TCR beta chain was counted only a few times. The data were obtained in a study of T cells after yellow fever vaccination. MiXCR, run by TCRdb on the 5' RACE reads, gives a single entry per CDR3 protein. Of a few hundred thousand distinct CDR3 sequences in the sample, around a tenth were seen once. CDR3 length: 12 residues. The germline gives CDR1 GTSNPN, CDR2 SVGIG (reference sequence). V lost 2 bases and J lost 8, with 10 bases in between. The chain recombines TRBV30 with TRBJ2-1; a weak D match, TRBD1 (5 bases). The input for sequencing was PBMCs, taken on the day of the first yellow fever vaccination. The receptor's source is a man younger than 35 who received the YFV17D yellow fever vaccine. The CDR3, as DNA: TGTGCCTGGAGTCGACAGATCGATGAGCAGTTCTTC. Its translation: CAWSRQIDEQFF.